This paragraph reports one TCR beta chain. The data derive from a study of blood T cell repertoires in COVID-19. Whole-study context: The study drew acute and convalescent COVID-19 samples from the United States, Italy and Spain. In each case, the material was cDNA or gDNA derived from T cells, B-cell-depleted T cells, or PBMCs.

CDR3 length: 16 residues. The V end was cut by 6 bases, the J end by 2 bases, with 17 bases between. In the authors' workflow: The assay estimated nucleated cells by amplifying reference gene primers. Repertoires were generated with immunoSEQ multiplex PCR, while TCRdb's copy carries only in-frame clones and drops some. The V and J calls and the clone size are those of that table, but D and trimming were determined from the DNA. The data contain some 30,000 clones, 65% to 90% of them singletons. Sequencing was done on a sample of peripheral blood. The chain has TRBV23-1 and TRBJ1-5; a possible D gene is TRBD1 (5 bases). TRBV23-1 is noted as an ORF with a role that remains uncertain. This receptor was obtained from a human donor in a cohort sampled during active COVID-19. CDR3 sequence reads: CASSFLGRLRNQPQHF. The DNA of the CDR3 is TGCGCCAGCAGCTTCTTGGGGCGCCTTCGCAATCAGCCCCAGCATTTT.